This T cell receptor (beta chain) came from a study of cytomegalovirus exposure and HLA in healthy donors. The PCR used 60 Vbeta and 13 Jbeta primers. Assay: immunoSEQ multiplex PCR; the TCRdb copy retains only in-frame clones and omits some. The table shows 180,000 or so clones, with 79% occurring only once. As concerns this clone: Its matching antigen is unknown.

Study-wide results and caveats: Segments of the TCR beta V type were, in most cases, productive about 87% or about 30% of the time in an earlier analysis. When a later analysis was performed, an Asian-associated ancestry cluster reportedly had fewer N-insertions than the 666-donor mean. With high specificity and sensitivity, the classifier reportedly diagnosed cytomegalovirus status.

The source of this sequence is a woman between 45 and 65 years old in good health and CMV-seronegative. Sequencing was performed on PBMCs.

The CDR3 sequence: CASSMETGTSSNQPQHF. CDR3 nucleotides: TGTGCCAGTAGTATGGAAACAGGGACATCTAGCAATCAGCCCCAGCATTTT. The chain carries TRBV19 and TRBJ1-5, with a tentative D call TRBD1 (6 bases). This CDR3 region has 17 residues. V shed 3 bases and J shed 0 bases, with 15 bases lying between them. The germline V gene has CDR1 LNHDA and CDR2 SQIVND (reference sequence).